This T cell receptor (beta chain) was retrieved from a study of OX40 agonist ivuxolimab in advanced cancers. As for the study in general: Patients were treated with intravenous ivuxolimab, dosed at 0.01 to 10 mg/kg and infused every 2 weeks.

Germline V gene lookup returns CDR1 MRHNA and CDR2 SNTAGT. This CDR3 contains 14 residues. V shed 5 bases and J shed 3 bases, with 12 bases lying between them. Data came from immunoSEQ multiplex PCR; TCRdb stores just in-frame clones and leaves some out. Altogether some 10,000 clones are present, about 86% being singletons, with the ten largest covering over 10%. In the case of this clone: Its target is unknown.

Findings of the study overall: Certain nonresponders likewise exhibited a low normalized T-cell clonal expansion.

The chain is built from TRBV6-4 and TRBJ2-3; D might be TRBD1 or TRBD2, each matching 6 bases. This clonotype was sampled from an adult with an advanced solid tumor such as melanoma, head and neck, liver or kidney cancer. This sample comprised CD4+ or CD8+ T cells sorted from blood, obtained in a trial of the OX40 agonist ivuxolimab. The DNA for the CDR3 is TGTGCCAGCAGTCGAAGGGGGGAGACAGATACGCAGTATTTT. Translating gives CASSRRGETDTQYF.